These 8 T cell receptor beta chains share one sample of origin, sequenced in a study of blood T cell repertoires in COVID-19. TCRdb's copy holds only in-frame clones and misses some; the assay was immunoSEQ multiplex PCR. Of 190,000 or so clones in the sample, approximately 87% were seen once. What was sequenced was peripheral blood. The origin of the receptors is an older woman with acute or convalescent COVID-19.

CDR3 in DNA: TGCGCCAGCAGTGAGAGGGGGACCGGGGAGCTGTTTTTT. Encoded protein: CASSERGTGELFF. This chain links TRBV10-2 with TRBJ2-2, with D possibly matching TRBD1 (6 bases). V was clipped by 2 bases and J by 5 bases, with 6 bases between them. The CDR3 sequence is 13 residues long. Germline CDR1 and CDR2: WSHSY and SAAADI.

The chain employs TRBV14 and TRBJ2-1; TRBD2 might be the D (6 bases). The CDR3 extends over 13 amino acids. The ends were cut back, 4 bases at V and 8 bases at J, with 12 bases in the middle. Germline V gene lookup returns CDR1 SGHDN and CDR2 FVKESK. CDR3: CASSPGGVHEQFF. The CDR3 nucleotides are TGTGCCAGCAGCCCCGGCGGGGTCCATGAGCAGTTCTTC.

The genes are TRBV7-6 and TRBJ2-1, with 9 bases lining up with TRBD2. The germline V gene has CDR1 SGHVS and CDR2 FNYEAQ. This CDR3 contains 15 residues. Germline trimming cut 4 bases from V and 6 bases from J; bases unmatched to any gene: 7. The CDR3 coding sequence is TGTGCCAGCAGCTCACGTCCGACTAGCGGCAATGAGCAGTTCTTC. This sequence encodes CASSSRPTSGNEQFF. Filled out from reference TRBV7-6 and TRBJ2-1, the complete variable domain reads GAGVSQSPRYKVTKRGQDVALRCDPISGHVSLYWYRQALGQGPEFLTYFNYEAQQDKSGLPNDRFSAERPEGSISTLTIQRTEQRDSAMYRCASSSRPTSGNEQFFGPGTRLTVL.

The chain couples TRBV7-9 to TRBJ2-7; D is unclear. Germline V gives CDR1 SEHNR, CDR2 FQNEAQ (reference sequence). This CDR3 region has 12 residues. Trimming took off 4 bases at V and 2 bases at J, with 6 bases between the two ends. The CDR3 loop reads CASSSNTYEQYF. DNA for the CDR3: TGTGCCAGCAGCTCGAACACCTACGAGCAGTACTTC.

The chain links TRBV9 to TRBJ2-3, with TRBD2 matching 14 bases. The germline V gene encodes CDR1 SGDLS and CDR2 YYNGEE. J was trimmed by 7 bases and V by 1 base; bases with no gene match: 14. This CDR3 is built from 19 residues. CDR3 in DNA: TGTGCCAGCAGCGTACGGGGGGTGCGCGGGACTAGCGGGAGTAATACGCAGTATTTT. Residues: CASSVRGVRGTSGSNTQYF.

The chain employs TRBV6-5 and TRBJ2-2, with 9 positions matching TRBD1. CDR1 and CDR2 (germline): MNHEY, SVGAGI. Trimming removed 6 bases from V and 4 bases from J; junction bases left unmatched: 3. The CDR3 has 14 amino acids. Here the CDR3 DNA reads TGTGCCAGCAGACTGGACAGGGGCACCGGGGAGCTGTTTTTT. It is translated as CASRLDRGTGELFF.

This clone has just one count. CDR3 sequence: CASSIRAITGQGNNEQFF. CDR3 DNA sequence: TGTGCCAGTAGTATACGGGCTATAACGGGACAGGGGAATAATGAGCAGTTCTTC. The chain employs TRBV19 and TRBJ2-1, with 10 bases aligning to TRBD1. The V segment lost 2 bases and the J segment 7 bases; nucleotides outside the gene matches: 14. The CDR3 contains 18 residues. CDR1 is LNHDA and CDR2 is SQIVND in the germline V gene (reference sequence).

The chain combines TRBV7-9 with TRBJ1-4, with 11 nucleotides matching TRBD1. The V gene end was trimmed by 1 base and the J gene end by 5 bases; junction bases not matched to a gene: 0. The CDR3 runs to 15 residues. Germline V gene data show CDR1 as SEHNR and CDR2 as FQNEAQ (reference sequence). This chain's CDR3 is CASSLGTGGNEKLFF. The CDR3 DNA follows: TGTGCCAGCAGCTTAGGGACAGGGGGCAATGAAAAACTGTTTTTT.